This TCR beta chain was retrieved from a study of T cells in Graves' hyperthyroidism and ophthalmopathy. This CDR3 is built from 17 residues. V was pared by 5 bases and J by 0 bases, with 17 bases between. It was RNA transcripts that yielded the amplified TCR beta CDR3 regions. The study used the HTBI primer set for a first-round RT-PCR of the TCR CDR3. TCRdb independently ran MiXCR on the multiplex PCR reads; one entry per CDR3 protein. The sample comprises under 350,000 distinct CDR3 sequences, roughly 18% of which are singletons, and 49% rests with the top ten. Exclusion of patients followed from uncontrolled infection, other autoimmune disease, pregnancy or lactation.

V and J are TRBV12-3 or TRBV12-4 and TRBJ1-3; D is uncertain. Specimen: blood. This TCR was sampled from a woman between 50 and 59 years old with Graves' hyperthyroidism. This CDR3 reads CASSPGPGTSSGNTIYF. CDR3 DNA sequence: TGTGCCAGCAGTCCCGGGCCGGGAACCTCCTCTGGAAACACCATATATTTT.